This entry concerns a single TCR beta chain. The sample belongs to a study of blood T cell repertoires in COVID-19. Looking at the study overall: Italy, Spain and the United States were the sources of the convalescent and acute COVID-19 samples. PBMCs, B-cell-depleted T cells, or T cells provided the cDNA or gDNA that made up the material.

Per the original methods: How many nucleated cells were present was estimated from reference gene primer amplification. TCRdb keeps only in-frame clones here, not all; method: immunoSEQ multiplex PCR. V, J and clone size were drawn from that table, and D and trimming were deduced from the DNA. The sample includes under 300,000 clones, over 80% of them seen just once. Trimming removed 0 bases from V and 1 base from J; junction bases left unmatched: 2. The CDR3 covers 16 residues. CDR1 LNHNV and CDR2 YYDKDF come from the germline V gene (reference sequence). The chain joins TRBV15 to TRBJ2-3; 9 bases line up with TRBD2. The sample consisted of peripheral blood. The source is a woman aged 40 to 49 with acute or convalescent COVID-19. The CDR3: CATSRESSGGTDTQYF. CDR3 nucleotides: TGTGCCACCAGCAGAGAATCTAGCGGGGGCACAGATACGCAGTATTTT. The full variable domain, in which reference TRBV15 and TRBJ2-3 provide the parts outside the CDR3, is DAMVIQNPRYQVTQFGKPVTLSCSQTLNHNVMYWYQQKSSQAPKLLFHYYDKDFNNEADTPDNFQSRRPNTSFCFLDIRSPGLGDTAMYLCATSRESSGGTDTQYFGPGTRLTVL.